One and the same sample provided the 3 T cell receptor beta chains below, sequenced in a study of yellow fever vaccine responses in identical twins. A single record per CDR3 protein comes from TCRdb applying MiXCR to the RT-PCR reads. The table has approximately 9,500 distinct CDR3 sequences, roughly 83% seen once; the top ten hold 2% to 2.5%. The input for sequencing was T cells from blood (PBMCs), unsorted or a sorted subset (not recorded which), taken before or after yellow fever vaccination (not recorded which). The receptors shown here come from a woman aged 18-29 years who received the yellow fever vaccine.

The J gene is TRBJ2-2, the V gene TRBV11-1; 8 positions match TRBD1. From germline, CDR1 is SGHAT and CDR2 FQDESV (reference sequence). The CDR3 loop spans 16 amino acids. V lost 5 bases, J lost 4 bases, and 9 bases stayed unmatched. DNA of the CDR3: TGTGCCAGCAGCGGGCAGGGGGCGCCGGGCACCGGGGAGCTGTTTTTT. It specifies CASSGQGAPGTGELFF.

This chain joins TRBV11-1 and TRBJ2-6; D not certain. The length of the CDR3 is 15 residues. V lost 6 bases to trimming and J lost 0 bases, with 9 bases between them. The germline V gene encodes CDR1 SGHAT and CDR2 FQDESV (reference sequence). Here the CDR3 DNA reads TGTGCCAGCAGTACGGCCAGCTCTGGGGCCAACGTCCTGACTTTC. It translates to CASSTASSGANVLTF. The complete variable domain, with remaining parts taken from reference TRBV11-1 and TRBJ2-6, reads EAEVAQSPRYKITEKSQAVAFWCDPISGHATLYWYRQILGQGPELLVQFQDESVVDDSQLPKDRFSAERLKGVDSTLKIQPAELGDSAMYLCASSTASSGANVLTFGAGSRLTVL.

The chain has TRBV28 and TRBJ2-1, with 9 bases matching TRBD1. The CDR3 totals 15 residues. Germline CDR1 is MDHEN and CDR2 is SYDVKM. V lost 6 bases, J lost 7 bases, and 10 bases stayed unmatched. The CDR3, as DNA: TGTGCCAGCAGCACCGGGACAGGGAGTCGTAATGAGCAGTTCTTC. Protein sequence: CASSTGTGSRNEQFF.